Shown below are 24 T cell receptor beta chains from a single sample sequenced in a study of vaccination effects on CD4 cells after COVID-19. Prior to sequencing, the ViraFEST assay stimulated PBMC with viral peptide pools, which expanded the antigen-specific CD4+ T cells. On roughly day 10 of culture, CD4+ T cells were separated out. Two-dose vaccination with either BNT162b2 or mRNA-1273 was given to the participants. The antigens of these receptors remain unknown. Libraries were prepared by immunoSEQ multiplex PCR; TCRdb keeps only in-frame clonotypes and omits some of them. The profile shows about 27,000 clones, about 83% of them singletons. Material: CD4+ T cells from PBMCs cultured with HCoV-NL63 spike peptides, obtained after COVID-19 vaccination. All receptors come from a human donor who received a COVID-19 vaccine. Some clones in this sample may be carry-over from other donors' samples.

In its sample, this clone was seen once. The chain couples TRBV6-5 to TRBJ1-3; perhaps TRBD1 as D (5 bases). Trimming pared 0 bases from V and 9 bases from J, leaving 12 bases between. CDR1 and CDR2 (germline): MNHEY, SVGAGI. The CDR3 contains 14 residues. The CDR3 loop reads CASSYSKGASTIYF. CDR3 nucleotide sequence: TGTGCCAGCAGTTACTCGAAAGGGGCTAGCACCATATATTTT.

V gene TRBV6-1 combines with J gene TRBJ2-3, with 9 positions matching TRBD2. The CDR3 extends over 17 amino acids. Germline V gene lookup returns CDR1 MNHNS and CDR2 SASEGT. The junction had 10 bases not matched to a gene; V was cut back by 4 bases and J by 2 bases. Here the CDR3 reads CASSAAMTSGDTDTQYF. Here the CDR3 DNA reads TGTGCCAGCAGTGCTGCAATGACTAGCGGAGACACAGATACGCAGTATTTT.

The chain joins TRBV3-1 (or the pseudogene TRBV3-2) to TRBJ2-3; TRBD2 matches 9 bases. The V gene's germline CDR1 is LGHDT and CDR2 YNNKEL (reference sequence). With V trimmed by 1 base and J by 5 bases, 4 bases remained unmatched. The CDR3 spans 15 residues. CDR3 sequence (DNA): TGTGCCAGCAGCCAAGTTTGGCGGGGGGGAGATACGCAGTATTTT. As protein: CASSQVWRGGDTQYF.

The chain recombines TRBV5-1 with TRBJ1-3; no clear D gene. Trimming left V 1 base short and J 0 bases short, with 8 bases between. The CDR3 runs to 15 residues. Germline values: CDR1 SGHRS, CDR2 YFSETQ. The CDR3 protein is CASSLLASSGNTIYF. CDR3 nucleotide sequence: TGCGCCAGCAGCTTGCTCGCCTCCTCTGGAAACACCATATATTTT. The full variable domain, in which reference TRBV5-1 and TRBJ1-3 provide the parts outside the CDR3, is KAGVTQTPRYLIKTRGQQVTLSCSPISGHRSVSWYQQTPGQGLQFLFEYFSETQRNKGNFPGRFSGRQFSNSRSEMNVSTLELGDSALYLCASSLLASSGNTIYFGEGSWLTVV.

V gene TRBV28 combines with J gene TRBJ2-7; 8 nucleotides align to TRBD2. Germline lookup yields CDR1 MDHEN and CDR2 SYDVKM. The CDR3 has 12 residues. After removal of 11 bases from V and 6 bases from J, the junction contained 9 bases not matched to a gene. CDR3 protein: CASGGEAREQYF. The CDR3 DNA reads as TGTGCCTCGGGAGGGGAAGCTCGCGAGCAGTACTTC.

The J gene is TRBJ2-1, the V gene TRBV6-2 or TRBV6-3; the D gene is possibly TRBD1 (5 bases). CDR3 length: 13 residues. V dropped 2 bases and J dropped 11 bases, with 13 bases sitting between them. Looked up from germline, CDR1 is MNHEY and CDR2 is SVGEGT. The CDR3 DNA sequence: TGTGCCAGCAGTTACCTCGACAGACAAAAGCAGTTCTTC. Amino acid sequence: CASSYLDRQKQFF.

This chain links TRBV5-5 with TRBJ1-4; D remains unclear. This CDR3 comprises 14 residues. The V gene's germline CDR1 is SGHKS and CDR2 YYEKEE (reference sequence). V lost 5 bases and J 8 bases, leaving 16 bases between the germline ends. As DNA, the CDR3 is TGTGCCAGCAGGATAAGGGCCCCGGACGAAAAACTGTTTTTT. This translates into CASRIRAPDEKLFF.

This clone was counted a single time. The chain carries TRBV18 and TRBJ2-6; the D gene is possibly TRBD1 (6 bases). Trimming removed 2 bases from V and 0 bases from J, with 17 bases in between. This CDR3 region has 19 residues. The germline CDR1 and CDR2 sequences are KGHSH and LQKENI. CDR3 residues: CASSPRRGQINSGANVLTF. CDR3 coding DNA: TGTGCCAGCTCACCAAGGCGAGGACAGATAAACTCTGGGGCCAACGTCCTGACTTTC.

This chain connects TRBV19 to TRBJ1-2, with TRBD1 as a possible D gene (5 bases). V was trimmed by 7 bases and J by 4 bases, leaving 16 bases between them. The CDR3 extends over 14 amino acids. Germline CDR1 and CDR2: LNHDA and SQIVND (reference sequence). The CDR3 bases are TGTGCCAGTAACCTGGACAATCGGGGCTATGGCTACACCTTC. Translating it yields CASNLDNRGYGYTF.

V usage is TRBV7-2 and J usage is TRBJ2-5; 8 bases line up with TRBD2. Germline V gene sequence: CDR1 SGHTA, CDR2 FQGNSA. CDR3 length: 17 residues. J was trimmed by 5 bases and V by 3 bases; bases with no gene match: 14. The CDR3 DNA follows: TGTGCCAGCAGCTTCACCGGGGGGGGGCGAGGTCCGGAGACCCAGTACTTC. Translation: CASSFTGGGRGPETQYF.

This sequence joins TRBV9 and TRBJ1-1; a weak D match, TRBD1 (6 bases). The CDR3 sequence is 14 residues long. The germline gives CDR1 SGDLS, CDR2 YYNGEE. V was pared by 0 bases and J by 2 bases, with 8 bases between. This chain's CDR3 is CASSVEGGNTEAFF. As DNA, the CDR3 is TGTGCCAGCAGCGTAGAAGGGGGAAACACTGAAGCTTTCTTT. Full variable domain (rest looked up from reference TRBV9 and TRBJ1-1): DSGVTQTPKHLITATGQRVTLRCSPRSGDLSVYWYQQSLDQGLQFLIQYYNGEERAKGNILERFSAQQFPDLHSELNLSSLELGDSALYFCASSVEGGNTEAFFGQGTRLTVV.

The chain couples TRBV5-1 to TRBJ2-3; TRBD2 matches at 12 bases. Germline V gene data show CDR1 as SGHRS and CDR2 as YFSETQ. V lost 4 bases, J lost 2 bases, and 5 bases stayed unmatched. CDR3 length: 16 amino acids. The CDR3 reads CASSHLAGGTTDTQYF. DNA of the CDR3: TGCGCCAGCAGCCATCTAGCGGGGGGGACCACAGATACGCAGTATTTT. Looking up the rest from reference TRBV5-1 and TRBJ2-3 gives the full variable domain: KAGVTQTPRYLIKTRGQQVTLSCSPISGHRSVSWYQQTPGQGLQFLFEYFSETQRNKGNFPGRFSGRQFSNSRSEMNVSTLELGDSALYLCASSHLAGGTTDTQYFGPGTRLTVL.

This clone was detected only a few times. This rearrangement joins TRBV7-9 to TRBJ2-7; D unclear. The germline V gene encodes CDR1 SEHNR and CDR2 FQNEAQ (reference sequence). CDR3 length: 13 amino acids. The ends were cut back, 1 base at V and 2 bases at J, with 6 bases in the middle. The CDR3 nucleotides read TGTGCCAGCAGCTTAGACCGGACCTACGAGCAGTACGTC. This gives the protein CASSLDRTYEQYV.

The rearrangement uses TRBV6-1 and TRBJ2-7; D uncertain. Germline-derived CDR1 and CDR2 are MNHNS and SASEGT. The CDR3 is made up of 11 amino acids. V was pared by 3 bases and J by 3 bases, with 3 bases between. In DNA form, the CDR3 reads TGTGCCAGCAGTGAGTTCTACGAGCAGTACGTC. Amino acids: CASSEFYEQYV.

In DNA form, the CDR3 reads TGTGCCAGCAGCTTATCTCAGTCTGACTTTTCACCCCTCCACTTT. This encodes CASSLSQSDFSPLHF. This sequence joins TRBV7-9 and TRBJ1-6; D not resolved. CDR3 length: 15 amino acids. V lost 2 bases to trimming and J lost 9 bases, with 14 bases between them. Per the germline V gene, CDR1 is SEHNR and CDR2 is FQNEAQ (reference sequence).

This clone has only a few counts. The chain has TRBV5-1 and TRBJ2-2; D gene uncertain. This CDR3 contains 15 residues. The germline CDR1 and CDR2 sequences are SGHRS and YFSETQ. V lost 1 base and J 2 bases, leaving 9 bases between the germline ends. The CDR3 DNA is TGCGCCAGCAGCTTGCAGACACTTAACACCGGGGAGCTGTTTTTT. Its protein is CASSLQTLNTGELFF.

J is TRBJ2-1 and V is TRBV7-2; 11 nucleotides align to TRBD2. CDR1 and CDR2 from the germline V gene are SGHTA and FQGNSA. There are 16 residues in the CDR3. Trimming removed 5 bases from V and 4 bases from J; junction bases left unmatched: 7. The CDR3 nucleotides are TGTGCCAGCAGCCCCCGACTAGCGGGACCATACAATGAGCAGTTCTTC. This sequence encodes CASSPRLAGPYNEQFF. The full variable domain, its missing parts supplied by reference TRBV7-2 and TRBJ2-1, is GAGVSQSPSNKVTEKGKDVELRCDPISGHTALYWYRQSLGQGLEFLIYFQGNSAPDKSGLPSDRFSAERTGGSVSTLTIQRTQQEDSAVYLCASSPRLAGPYNEQFFGPGTRLTVL.

The CDR3 region is CASSPIRGTTDTQYF. The CDR3 nucleotides read TGTGCCAGCAGCCCGATACGGGGGACCACAGATACGCAGTATTTT. V is TRBV5-5 and J is TRBJ2-3; perhaps TRBD2 as D (6 bases). The V gene lost 4 bases and the J gene lost 2 bases, with 14 bases spanning the gap. Germline V gene lookup returns CDR1 SGHKS and CDR2 YYEKEE (reference sequence). The CDR3 has 15 residues.

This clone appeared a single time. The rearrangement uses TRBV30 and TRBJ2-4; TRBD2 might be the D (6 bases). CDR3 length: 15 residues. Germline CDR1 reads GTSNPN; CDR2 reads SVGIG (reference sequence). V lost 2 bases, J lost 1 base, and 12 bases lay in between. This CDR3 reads CAWSHGGLAKNIQYF. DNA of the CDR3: TGTGCCTGGAGTCACGGGGGTTTGGCCAAAAACATTCAGTACTTC. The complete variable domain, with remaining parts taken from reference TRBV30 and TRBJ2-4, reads SQTIHQWPATLVQPVGSPLSLECTVEGTSNPNLYWYRQAAGRGLQLLFYSVGIGQISSEVPQNLSASRPQDRQFILSSKKLLLSDSGFYLCAWSHGGLAKNIQYFGAGTRLSVL.

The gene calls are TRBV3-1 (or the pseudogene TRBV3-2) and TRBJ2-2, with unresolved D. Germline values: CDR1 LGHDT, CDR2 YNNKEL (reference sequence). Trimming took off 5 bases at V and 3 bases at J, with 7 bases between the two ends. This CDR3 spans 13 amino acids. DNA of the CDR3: TGTGCCAGCAGCTGGACCTACACCGGGGAGCTGTTTTTT. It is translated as CASSWTYTGELFF.

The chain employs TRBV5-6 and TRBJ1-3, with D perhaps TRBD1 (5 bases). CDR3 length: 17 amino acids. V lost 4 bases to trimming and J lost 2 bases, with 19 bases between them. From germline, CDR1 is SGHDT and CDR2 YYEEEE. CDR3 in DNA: TGTGCCAGCAGCCCAGGGCACGGATCAGTGACTGGAAACACCATATATTTT. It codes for CASSPGHGSVTGNTIYF.

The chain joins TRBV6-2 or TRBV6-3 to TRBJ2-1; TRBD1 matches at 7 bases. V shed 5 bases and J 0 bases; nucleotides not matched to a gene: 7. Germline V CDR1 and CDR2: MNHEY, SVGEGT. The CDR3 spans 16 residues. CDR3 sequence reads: CASSNPGTASYNEQFF. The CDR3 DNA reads TGTGCCAGCAGTAATCCCGGGACAGCCTCCTACAATGAGCAGTTCTTC.

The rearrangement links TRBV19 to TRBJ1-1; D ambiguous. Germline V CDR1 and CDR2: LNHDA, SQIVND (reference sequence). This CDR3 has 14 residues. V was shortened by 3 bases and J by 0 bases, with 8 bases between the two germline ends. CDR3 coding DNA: TGTGCCAGTAGTATCTTTTTCTTGAACACTGAAGCTTTCTTT. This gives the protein CASSIFFLNTEAFF.

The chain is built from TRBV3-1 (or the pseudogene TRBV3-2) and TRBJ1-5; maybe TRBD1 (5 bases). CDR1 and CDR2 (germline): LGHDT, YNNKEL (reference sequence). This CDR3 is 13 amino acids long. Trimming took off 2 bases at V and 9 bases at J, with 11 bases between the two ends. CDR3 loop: CASSQFGDRPQHF. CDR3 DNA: TGTGCCAGCAGCCAATTTGGGGACCGGCCCCAGCATTTT.